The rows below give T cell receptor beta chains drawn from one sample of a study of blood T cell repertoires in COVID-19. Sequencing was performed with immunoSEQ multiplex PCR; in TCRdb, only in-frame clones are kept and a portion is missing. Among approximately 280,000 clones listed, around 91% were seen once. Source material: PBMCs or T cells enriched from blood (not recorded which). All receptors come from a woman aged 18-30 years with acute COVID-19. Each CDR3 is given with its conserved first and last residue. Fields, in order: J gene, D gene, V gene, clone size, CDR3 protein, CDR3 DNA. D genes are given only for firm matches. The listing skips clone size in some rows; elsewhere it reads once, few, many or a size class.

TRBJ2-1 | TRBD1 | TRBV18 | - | CASSPGGQAYNEQFF | TGTGCCAGCTCACCAGGGGGACAGGCTTACAATGAGCAGTTCTTC
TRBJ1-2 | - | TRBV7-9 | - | CASSLGRQANYGYTF | TGTGCCAGCAGCTTGGGGAGACAGGCTAACTATGGCTACACCTTC
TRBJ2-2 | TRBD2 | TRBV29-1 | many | CSARSGSYTGELFF | TGCAGCGCCAGAAGCGGGAGCTACACCGGGGAGCTGTTTTTT
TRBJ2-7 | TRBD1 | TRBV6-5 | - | CASSFRDRVYEQYF | TGTGCCAGCAGTTTCCGGGACAGGGTTTACGAGCAGTACTTC
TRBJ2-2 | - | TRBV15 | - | CATHNTGELFF | TGTGCCACCCATAACACCGGGGAGCTGTTTTTT
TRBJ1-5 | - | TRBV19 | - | CASSMSGGDQPQHF | TGTGCCAGTAGTATGAGTGGGGGGGATCAGCCCCAGCATTTT
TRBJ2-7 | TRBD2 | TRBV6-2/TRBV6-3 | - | CASSYNPGGVRSYEQYF | TGTGCCAGCAGTTACAATCCGGGAGGGGTTCGGTCCTACGAGCAGTACTTC
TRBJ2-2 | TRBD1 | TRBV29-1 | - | CSAEGTAANTGELFF | TGCAGTGCAGAGGGGACAGCCGCGAACACCGGGGAGCTGTTTTTT
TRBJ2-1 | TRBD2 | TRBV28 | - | CASSLLRLAGEWFF | TGTGCCAGCAGTTTATTGAGACTAGCGGGAGAGTGGTTCTTC
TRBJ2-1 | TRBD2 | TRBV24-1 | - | CATSDGPSGEQFF | TGTGCCACCAGTGATGGGCCTAGCGGAGAGCAGTTCTTC
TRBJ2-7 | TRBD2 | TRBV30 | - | CAWGGLTGWGTAEQYF | TGTGCCTGGGGGGGACTAACTGGGTGGGGTACTGCCGAGCAGTACTTC
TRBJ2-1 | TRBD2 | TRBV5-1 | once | CASSLGSGLAGGGEQFF | TGCGCCAGCAGCTTGGGCTCAGGGCTAGCGGGAGGGGGTGAGCAGTTCTTC
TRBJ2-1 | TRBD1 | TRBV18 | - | CASSPQGTGVQAYNEQFF | TGTGCCAGCTCACCACAGGGGACAGGGGTACAAGCCTACAATGAGCAGTTCTTC
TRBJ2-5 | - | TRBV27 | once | CASSTTQIATETQYF | TGTGCCAGCAGTACTACTCAAATAGCAACTGAGACCCAGTACTTC
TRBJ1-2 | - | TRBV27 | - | CASSETGRANYGYTF | TGTGCCAGCAGTGAAACAGGGAGAGCAAACTATGGCTACACCTTC